This T cell receptor (beta chain) was identified during a study of blood T cell repertoires in COVID-19. Study-wide background: From the United States, Italy and Spain came samples of acute and convalescent COVID-19.

V shed 6 bases and J 1 base; nucleotides not matched to a gene: 10. This CDR3 is built from 16 residues. The germline CDR1 and CDR2 sequences are MNHEY and SMNVEV (reference sequence). All enrollees were roughly 18 to 100 years old and from some 24 US areas. Cohort allocation depended upon clinical history that participants reported. Original processing notes: From reference gene primer amplification, estimates of nucleated cell counts were derived. Clones were sequenced by immunoSEQ multiplex PCR, and TCRdb holds only the in-frame ones, with some missing. V, J and clone size reflect that table, while D and trimming were determined from the DNA. Of over 200,000 clones listed, approximately 90% are singletons.

Specimen: PBMCs or T cells enriched from blood (not recorded which). The rearrangement uses TRBV27 and TRBJ2-3; 7 bases map to TRBD2. This TCR was recovered from a young man who had recovered from COVID-19. CDR3 bases: TGTGCCAGCAGACCCACTAGCGCCCCGGGCACAGATACGCAGTATTTT. It encodes CASRPTSAPGTDTQYF.